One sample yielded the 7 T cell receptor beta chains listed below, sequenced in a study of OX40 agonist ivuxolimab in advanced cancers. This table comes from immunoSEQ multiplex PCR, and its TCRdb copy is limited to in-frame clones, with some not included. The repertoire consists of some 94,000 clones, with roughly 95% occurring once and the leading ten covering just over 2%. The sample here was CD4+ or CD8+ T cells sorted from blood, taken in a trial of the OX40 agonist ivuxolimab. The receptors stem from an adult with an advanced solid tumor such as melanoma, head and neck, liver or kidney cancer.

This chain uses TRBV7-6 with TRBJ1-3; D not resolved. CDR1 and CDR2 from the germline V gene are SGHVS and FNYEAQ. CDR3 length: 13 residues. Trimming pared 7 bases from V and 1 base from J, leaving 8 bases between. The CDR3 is CASTNPSGNTIYF. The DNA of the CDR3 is TGTGCCAGCACCAATCCGTCTGGAAACACCATATATTTT.

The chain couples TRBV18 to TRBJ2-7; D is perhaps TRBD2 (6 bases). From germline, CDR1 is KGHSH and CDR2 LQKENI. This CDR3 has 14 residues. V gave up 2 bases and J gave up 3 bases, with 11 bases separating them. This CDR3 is CASSPSGSVYEQYF. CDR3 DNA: TGTGCCAGCTCACCATCCGGGAGTGTCTACGAGCAGTACTTC. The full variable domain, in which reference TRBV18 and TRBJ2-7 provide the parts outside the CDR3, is NAGVMQNPRHLVRRRGQEARLRCSPMKGHSHVYWYRQLPEEGLKFMVYLQKENIIDESGMPKERFSAEFPKEGPSILRIQQVVRGDSAAYFCASSPSGSVYEQYFGPGTRLTVT.

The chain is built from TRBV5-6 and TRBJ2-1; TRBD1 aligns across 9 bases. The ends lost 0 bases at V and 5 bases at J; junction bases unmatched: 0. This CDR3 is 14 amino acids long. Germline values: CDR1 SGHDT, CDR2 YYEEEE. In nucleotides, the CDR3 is TGTGCCAGCAGCTTGGGGACAGGGGACAATGAGCAGTTCTTC. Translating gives CASSLGTGDNEQFF.

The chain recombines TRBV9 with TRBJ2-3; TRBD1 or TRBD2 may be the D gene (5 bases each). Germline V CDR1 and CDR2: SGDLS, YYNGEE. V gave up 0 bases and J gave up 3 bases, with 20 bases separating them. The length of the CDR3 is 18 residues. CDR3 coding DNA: TGTGCCAGCAGCGTAGAGGGGCGGGCTGTTTTGGGTACAGATACGCAGTATTTT. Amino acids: CASSVEGRAVLGTDTQYF.

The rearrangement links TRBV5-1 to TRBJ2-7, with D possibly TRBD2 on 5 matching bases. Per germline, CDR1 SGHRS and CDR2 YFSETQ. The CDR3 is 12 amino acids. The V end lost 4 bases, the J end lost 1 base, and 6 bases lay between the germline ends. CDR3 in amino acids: CASSGSSYEQYF. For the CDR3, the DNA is TGCGCCAGCAGCGGGAGTTCCTACGAGCAGTACTTC.

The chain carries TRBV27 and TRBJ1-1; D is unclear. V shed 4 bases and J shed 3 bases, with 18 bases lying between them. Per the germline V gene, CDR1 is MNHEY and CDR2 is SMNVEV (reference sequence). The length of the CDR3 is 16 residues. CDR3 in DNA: TGTGCCAGCAGTTCAATGGCACCTTGGGGAGACACTGAAGCTTTCTTT. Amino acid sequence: CASSSMAPWGDTEAFF.

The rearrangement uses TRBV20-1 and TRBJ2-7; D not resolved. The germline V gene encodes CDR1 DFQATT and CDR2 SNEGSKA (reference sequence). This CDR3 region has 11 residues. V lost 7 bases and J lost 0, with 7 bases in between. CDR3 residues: CSVGDSYEQYF. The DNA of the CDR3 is TGCAGTGTAGGCGACTCCTACGAGCAGTACTTC.